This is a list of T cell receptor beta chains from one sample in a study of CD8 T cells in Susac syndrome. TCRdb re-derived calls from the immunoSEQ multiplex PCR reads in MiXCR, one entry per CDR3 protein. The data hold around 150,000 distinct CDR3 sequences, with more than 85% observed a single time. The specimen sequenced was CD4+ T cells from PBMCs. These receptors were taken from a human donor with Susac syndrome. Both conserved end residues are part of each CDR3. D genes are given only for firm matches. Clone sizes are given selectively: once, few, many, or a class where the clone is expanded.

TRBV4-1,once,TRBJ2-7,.,TGCGCCAGCAGTGAAGGGTTCGACGGGGCCCACAAGTACTTC,CASSEGFDGAHKYF
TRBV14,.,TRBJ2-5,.,TGTGCCAGCAGCCAACAACTGGGGGAGACCCAGTACTTC,CASSQQLGETQYF
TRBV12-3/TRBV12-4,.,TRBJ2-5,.,TGTGCCAGCAGTTTAGATGGCTACCAAGAGACCCAGTACTTC,CASSLDGYQETQYF
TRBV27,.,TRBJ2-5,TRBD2,TGTGCCAGCAGTTTAGGTCCCCCGGGGGGGGCGCAGGAGACCCAGTACTTC,CASSLGPPGGAQETQYF
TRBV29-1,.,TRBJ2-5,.,TGCAGCGTCGCGCGGATAAGGCAAGAGACCCAGTACTTC,CSVARIRQETQYF
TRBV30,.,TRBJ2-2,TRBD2,TGTGCCATTGGCGGGAGACAGAACACCGGGGAGCTGTTTTTT,CAIGGRQNTGELFF
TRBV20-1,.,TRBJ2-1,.,TGCAGTGCTAGAGACCTGGGAGATGCTAGTTCCTACAATGAGCAGTTCTTC,CSARDLGDASSYNEQFF
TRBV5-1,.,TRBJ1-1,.,TGCGCCAGCAGCTTGATTTCCGGGGGCAACACTGAAGCTTTCTTT,CASSLISGGNTEAFF
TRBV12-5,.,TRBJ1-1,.,TGTGCTAGTGGTCGGGGCCCGGAGGTAATCACTGAAGCTTTCTTT,CASGRGPEVITEAFF
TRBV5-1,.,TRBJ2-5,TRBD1,TGCGCCAGCAGCACCGGGACAGGGCCAGAGACCCAGTACTTC,CASSTGTGPETQYF